This paragraph reports one TCR beta chain. Its antigen is still unknown. Germline V lookup: CDR1 SGHRS, CDR2 YFSETQ. The CDR3 consists of 15 residues. Trimming left V 5 bases short and J 4 bases short, with 18 bases between. The data were produced by immunoSEQ multiplex PCR, yet TCRdb's version contains in-frame clones alone and is incomplete. The sample includes roughly 130,000 clones, 89% of them seen just once. The data originate from a study of cytomegalovirus exposure and HLA in healthy donors. Across the study: The 120 validation repertoires, a later analysis reported, used the same platform as the approximately 670 repertoires from the first cohort. General study results and limits: Subsequent analysis found a tendency for first-cohort TCR clusters to co-occur within the 120 or so validation repertoires. Reports indicated that the classifier achieved high specificity and sensitivity in diagnosing cytomegalovirus status.

The clonotype originates from a woman aged 18-29 years in good health and CMV-seropositive. The rearrangement uses TRBV5-1 and TRBJ1-2; TRBD1 might be the D (6 bases). The sample was PBMCs. CDR3 nucleotides: TGCGCCAGCAGGGCTGGGGGTCGGACAGTCTATGGCTACACCTTC. This translates into CASRAGGRTVYGYTF.